This passage covers 3 T cell receptor beta chains from one sample sequenced in a study of response to subunit inactivated influenza vaccine. TCRdb re-analysed the RT-PCR reads in MiXCR, keeping a single row per CDR3 protein. This table has roughly 790,000 distinct CDR3 sequences, about 20% appearing once. This sample comprised PBMCs from blood, obtained more than 4 days after vaccination. These receptors were collected from a man aged 50 to 60 who received an inactivated influenza vaccine.

The chain carries TRBV9 and TRBJ2-7, with 10 bases that match TRBD1. The V gene end was trimmed by 3 bases and the J gene end by 3 bases; junction bases not matched to a gene: 6. CDR3 length: 15 amino acids. CDR1 is SGDLS, CDR2 YYNGEE, per germline. CDR3 DNA: TGTGCCAGCAGCGCCGACGACAGGGGGCGCTACGAGCAGTACTTC. Translated, it gives CASSADDRGRYEQYF.

V gene TRBV21-1 combines with J gene TRBJ2-1. TRBV21-1 is a pseudogene segment. The CDR3 has 16 amino acids. In nucleotides, the CDR3 is TGTGCCAGCAGCAAAGTTATTGCACGGACCTACAATGAGCAGTTCTTC. Its protein product is CASSKVIARTYNEQFF.

The chain is built from TRBV5-1 and TRBJ2-6; D gene unclear. V was trimmed by 4 bases and J by 1 base, leaving 9 bases between them. Germline-derived CDR1 and CDR2 are SGHRS and YFSETQ. This CDR3 region has 15 residues. CDR3 in amino acids: CASSIQLSGANVLTF. Here the CDR3 DNA reads TGCGCCAGCAGCATACAGCTATCTGGGGCCAACGTCCTGACTTTC.